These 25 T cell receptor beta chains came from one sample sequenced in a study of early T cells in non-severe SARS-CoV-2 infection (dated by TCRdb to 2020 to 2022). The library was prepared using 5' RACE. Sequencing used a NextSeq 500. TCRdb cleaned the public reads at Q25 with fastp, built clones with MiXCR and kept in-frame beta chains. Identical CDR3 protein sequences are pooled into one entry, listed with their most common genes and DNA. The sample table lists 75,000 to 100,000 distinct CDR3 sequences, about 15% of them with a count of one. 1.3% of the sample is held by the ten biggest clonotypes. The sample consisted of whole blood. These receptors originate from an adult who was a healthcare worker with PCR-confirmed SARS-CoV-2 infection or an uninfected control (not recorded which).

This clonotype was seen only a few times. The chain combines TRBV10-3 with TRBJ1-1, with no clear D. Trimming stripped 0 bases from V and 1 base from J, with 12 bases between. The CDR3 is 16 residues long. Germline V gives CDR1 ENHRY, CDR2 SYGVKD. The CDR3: CAISESGGKGNTEAFF. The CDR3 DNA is TGTGCCATCAGTGAGTCGGGAGGGAAGGGGAACACTGAAGCTTTCTTT.

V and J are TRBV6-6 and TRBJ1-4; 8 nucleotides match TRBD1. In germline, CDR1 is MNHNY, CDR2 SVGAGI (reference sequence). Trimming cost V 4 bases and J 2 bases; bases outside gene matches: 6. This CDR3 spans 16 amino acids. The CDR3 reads CASSSRQGPTNEKLFF. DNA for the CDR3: TGTGCCAGCAGTTCGCGACAGGGGCCCACTAATGAAAAACTGTTTTTT.

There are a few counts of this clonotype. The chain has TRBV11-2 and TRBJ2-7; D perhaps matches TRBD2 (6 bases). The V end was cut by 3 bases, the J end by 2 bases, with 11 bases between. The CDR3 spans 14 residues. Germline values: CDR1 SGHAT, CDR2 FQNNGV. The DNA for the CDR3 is TGTGCCAGCAGCTTTGTGGAGGGAACCTACGAGCAGTACTTC. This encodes CASSFVEGTYEQYF.

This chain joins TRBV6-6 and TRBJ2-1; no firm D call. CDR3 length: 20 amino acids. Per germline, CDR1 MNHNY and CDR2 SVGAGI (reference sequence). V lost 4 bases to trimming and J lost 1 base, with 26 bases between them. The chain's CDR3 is CASSLSGPLRKIGSYNEQFF. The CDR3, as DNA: TGTGCCAGCAGTTTAAGTGGCCCTTTAAGAAAGATAGGATCCTACAATGAGCAGTTCTTC.

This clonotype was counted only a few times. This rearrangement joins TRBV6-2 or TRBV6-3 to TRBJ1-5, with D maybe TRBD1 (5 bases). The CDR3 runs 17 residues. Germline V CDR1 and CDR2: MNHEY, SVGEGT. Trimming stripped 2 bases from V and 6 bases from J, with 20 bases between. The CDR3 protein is CASSYGQGKGSTQPQHF. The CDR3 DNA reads TGTGCCAGCAGTTACGGGCAGGGAAAAGGGTCTACTCAGCCCCAGCATTTT.

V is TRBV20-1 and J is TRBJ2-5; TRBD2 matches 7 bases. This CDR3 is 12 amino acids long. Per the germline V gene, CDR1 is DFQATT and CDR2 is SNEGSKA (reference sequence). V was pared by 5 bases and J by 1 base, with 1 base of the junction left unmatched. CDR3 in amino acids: CSAQRGQETQYF. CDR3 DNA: TGCAGTGCTCAGCGGGGCCAAGAGACCCAGTACTTC.

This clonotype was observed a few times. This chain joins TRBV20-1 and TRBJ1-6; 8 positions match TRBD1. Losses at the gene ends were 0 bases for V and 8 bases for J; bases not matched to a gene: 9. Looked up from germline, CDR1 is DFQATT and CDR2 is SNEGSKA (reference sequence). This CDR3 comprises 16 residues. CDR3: CSARDKRQGAYSPLHF. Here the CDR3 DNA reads TGCAGTGCTAGAGATAAGCGCCAGGGGGCGTATTCACCCCTCCACTTT.

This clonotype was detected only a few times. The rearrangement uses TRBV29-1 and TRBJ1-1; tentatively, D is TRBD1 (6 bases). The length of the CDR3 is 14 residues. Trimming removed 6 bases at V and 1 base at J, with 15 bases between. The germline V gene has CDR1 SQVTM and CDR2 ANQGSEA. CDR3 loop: CSVSSYRANTEAFF. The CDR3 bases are TGCAGCGTCTCAAGCTACAGGGCGAACACTGAAGCTTTCTTT.

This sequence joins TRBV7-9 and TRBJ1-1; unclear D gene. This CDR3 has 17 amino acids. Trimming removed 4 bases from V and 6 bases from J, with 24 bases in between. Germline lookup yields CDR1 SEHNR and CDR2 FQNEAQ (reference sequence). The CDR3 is CASSSSGTTWGTSEAFF. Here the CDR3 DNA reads TGTGCCAGCAGCTCCTCCGGAACAACCTGGGGAACATCTGAAGCTTTCTTT.

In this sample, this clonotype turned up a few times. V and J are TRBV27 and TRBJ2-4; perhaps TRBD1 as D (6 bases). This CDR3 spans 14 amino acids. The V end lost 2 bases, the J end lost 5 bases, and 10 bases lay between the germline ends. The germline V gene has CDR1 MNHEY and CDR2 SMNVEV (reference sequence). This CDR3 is CASSLQGPENIQYF. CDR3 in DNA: TGTGCCAGCAGTTTACAGGGGCCCGAAAACATTCAGTACTTC.

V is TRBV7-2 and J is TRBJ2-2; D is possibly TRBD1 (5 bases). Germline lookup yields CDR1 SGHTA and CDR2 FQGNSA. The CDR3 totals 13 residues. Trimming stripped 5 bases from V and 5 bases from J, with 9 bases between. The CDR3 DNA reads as TGTGCCAGCAGCCTACAGGTTACCGGGGAGCTGTTTTTT. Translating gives CASSLQVTGELFF.

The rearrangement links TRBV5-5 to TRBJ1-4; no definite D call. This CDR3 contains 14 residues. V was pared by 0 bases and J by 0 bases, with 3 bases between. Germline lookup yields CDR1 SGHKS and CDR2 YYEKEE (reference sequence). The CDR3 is CASSLDPTNEKLFF. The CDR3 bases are TGTGCCAGCAGCTTGGACCCAACTAATGAAAAACTGTTTTTT.

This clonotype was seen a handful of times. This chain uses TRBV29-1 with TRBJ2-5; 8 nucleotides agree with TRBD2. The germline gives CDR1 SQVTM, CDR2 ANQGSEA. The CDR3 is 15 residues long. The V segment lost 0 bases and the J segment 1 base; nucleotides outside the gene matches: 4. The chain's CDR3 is CSVEDWAGGQETQYF. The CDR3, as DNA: TGCAGCGTTGAAGACTGGGCGGGGGGCCAAGAGACCCAGTACTTC.

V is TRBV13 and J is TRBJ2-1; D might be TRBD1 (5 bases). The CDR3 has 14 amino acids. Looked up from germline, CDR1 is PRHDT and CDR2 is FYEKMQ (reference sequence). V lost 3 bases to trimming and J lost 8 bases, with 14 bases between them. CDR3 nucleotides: TGTGCCAGCAGCTTTGTCAGGGAAGGCGATGAGCAGTTCTTC. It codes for CASSFVREGDEQFF. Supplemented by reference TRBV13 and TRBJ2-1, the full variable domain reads AAGVIQSPRHLIKEKRETATLKCYPIPRHDTVYWYQQGPGQDPQFLISFYEKMQSDKGSIPDRFSAQQFSDYHSELNMSSLELGDSALYFCASSFVREGDEQFFGPGTRLTVL.

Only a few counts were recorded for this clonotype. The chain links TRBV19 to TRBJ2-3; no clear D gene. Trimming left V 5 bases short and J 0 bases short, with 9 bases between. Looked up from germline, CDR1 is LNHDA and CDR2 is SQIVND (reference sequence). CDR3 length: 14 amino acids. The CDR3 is CASSGLLSTDTQYF. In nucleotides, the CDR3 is TGTGCCAGTAGTGGTCTACTTAGCACAGATACGCAGTATTTT.

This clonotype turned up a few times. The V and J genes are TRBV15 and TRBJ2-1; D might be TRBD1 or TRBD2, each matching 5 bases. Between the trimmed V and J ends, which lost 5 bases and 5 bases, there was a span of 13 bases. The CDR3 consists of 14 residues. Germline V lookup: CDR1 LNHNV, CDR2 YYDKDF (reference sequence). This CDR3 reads CATSSRDANNEQFF. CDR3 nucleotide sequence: TGTGCCACCAGCTCCCGGGACGCAAACAATGAGCAGTTCTTC.

CDR3 sequence: CASSLSEAGKSYNEQFF. Here the CDR3 DNA reads TGCGCCAGCAGCTTGTCTGAGGCGGGAAAGTCCTACAATGAGCAGTTCTTC. V gene TRBV5-1 combines with J gene TRBJ2-1; TRBD2 is a possible D gene (6 bases). V shed 1 base and J shed 1 base, with 15 bases lying between them. Germline V gives CDR1 SGHRS, CDR2 YFSETQ. The CDR3 is made up of 17 amino acids.

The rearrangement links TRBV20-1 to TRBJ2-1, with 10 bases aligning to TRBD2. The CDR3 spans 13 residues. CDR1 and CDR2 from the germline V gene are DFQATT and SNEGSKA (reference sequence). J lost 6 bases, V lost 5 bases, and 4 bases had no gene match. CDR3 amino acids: CSAGGLAVNEQFF. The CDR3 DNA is TGCAGTGCTGGCGGACTAGCGGTCAATGAGCAGTTCTTC.

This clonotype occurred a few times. In DNA form, the CDR3 reads TGTGCCATCAGGGAATCCTACGAGCAGTACTTC. Amino acids: CAIRESYEQYF. The rearrangement uses TRBV10-3 and TRBJ2-7; D gene ambiguous. V was trimmed by 6 bases and J by 1 base, leaving 4 bases between them. This CDR3 is 11 amino acids long. Germline-derived CDR1 and CDR2 are ENHRY and SYGVKD.

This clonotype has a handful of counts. The CDR3 coding sequence is TGTGCCAGCAGCGGGACAGCTCATGGCAATCAGCCCCAGCATTTT. Encoded protein: CASSGTAHGNQPQHF. The chain employs TRBV28 and TRBJ1-5; 7 bases fit TRBD1. Germline V gene sequence: CDR1 MDHEN, CDR2 SYDVKM. Trimming cost V 6 bases and J 2 bases; bases outside gene matches: 7. The CDR3 runs 15 residues.

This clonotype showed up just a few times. DNA of the CDR3: TGTGCCAGCAGTTCCAAGCCCCCGGGACTAGCGGGGGGCCAGGGTACAGATACGCAGTATTTT. Amino acids: CASSSKPPGLAGGQGTDTQYF. The J gene is TRBJ2-3, the V gene TRBV6-6, with TRBD2 matching over 15 bases. V dropped 4 bases and J dropped 3; count of bases not matched to a gene: 17. The CDR3 length is 21 residues. Germline lookup yields CDR1 MNHNY and CDR2 SVGAGI (reference sequence).

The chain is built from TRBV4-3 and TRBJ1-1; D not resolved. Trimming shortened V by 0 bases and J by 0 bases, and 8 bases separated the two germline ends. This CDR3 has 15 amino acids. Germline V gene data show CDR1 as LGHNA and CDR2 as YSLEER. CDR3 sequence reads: CASSQDWSVNTEAFF. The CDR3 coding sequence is TGCGCCAGCAGCCAAGATTGGAGCGTGAACACTGAAGCTTTCTTT.

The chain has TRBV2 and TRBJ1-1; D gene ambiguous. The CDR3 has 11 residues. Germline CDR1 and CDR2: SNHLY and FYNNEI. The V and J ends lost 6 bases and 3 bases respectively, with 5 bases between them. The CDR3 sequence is CASRADTEAFF. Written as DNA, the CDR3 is TGTGCCAGCAGGGCGGACACTGAAGCTTTCTTT.

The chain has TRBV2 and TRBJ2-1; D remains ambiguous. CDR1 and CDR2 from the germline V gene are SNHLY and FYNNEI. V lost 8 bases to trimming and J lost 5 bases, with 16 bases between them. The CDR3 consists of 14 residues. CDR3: CASGLRSGHNEQFF. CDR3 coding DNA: TGTGCCAGCGGCCTCCGGTCCGGACACAATGAGCAGTTCTTC.

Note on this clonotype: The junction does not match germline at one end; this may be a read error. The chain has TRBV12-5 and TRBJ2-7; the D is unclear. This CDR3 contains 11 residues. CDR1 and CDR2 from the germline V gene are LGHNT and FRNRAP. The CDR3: CASASPYDQYF. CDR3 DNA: TGTGCTAGTGCCTCCCCATACGACCAGTACTTC.